What follows describes a single T cell receptor (beta chain). This sample was included in a study of T-cell reconstitution after alpha-beta-depleted transplantation in children. The library targeted TCRbeta and was prepared with unique molecular identifiers. TCRdb redid the calling of the PCR reads with MiXCR, one entry per CDR3 protein. The sample has about 500,000 distinct CDR3 sequences; around a third are singletons. J gave up 10 bases and V 6 bases, and 9 bases lay outside the gene matches. The CDR3 spans 15 residues. Germline V CDR1 and CDR2: LNHDA, SQIVND (reference sequence). The sequence came from a human donor who donated a stem cell graft to a child with aplastic anemia. The J gene is TRBJ2-1, the V gene TRBV19, with TRBD2 matching 13 bases. The sample consisted of PBMCs from the stem cell graft donor, taken from the stem cell graft. CDR3 residues: CASSLLAGGPGEQFF. The DNA of the CDR3 is TGTGCCAGTAGCTTACTAGCGGGAGGGCCCGGAGAGCAGTTCTTC.